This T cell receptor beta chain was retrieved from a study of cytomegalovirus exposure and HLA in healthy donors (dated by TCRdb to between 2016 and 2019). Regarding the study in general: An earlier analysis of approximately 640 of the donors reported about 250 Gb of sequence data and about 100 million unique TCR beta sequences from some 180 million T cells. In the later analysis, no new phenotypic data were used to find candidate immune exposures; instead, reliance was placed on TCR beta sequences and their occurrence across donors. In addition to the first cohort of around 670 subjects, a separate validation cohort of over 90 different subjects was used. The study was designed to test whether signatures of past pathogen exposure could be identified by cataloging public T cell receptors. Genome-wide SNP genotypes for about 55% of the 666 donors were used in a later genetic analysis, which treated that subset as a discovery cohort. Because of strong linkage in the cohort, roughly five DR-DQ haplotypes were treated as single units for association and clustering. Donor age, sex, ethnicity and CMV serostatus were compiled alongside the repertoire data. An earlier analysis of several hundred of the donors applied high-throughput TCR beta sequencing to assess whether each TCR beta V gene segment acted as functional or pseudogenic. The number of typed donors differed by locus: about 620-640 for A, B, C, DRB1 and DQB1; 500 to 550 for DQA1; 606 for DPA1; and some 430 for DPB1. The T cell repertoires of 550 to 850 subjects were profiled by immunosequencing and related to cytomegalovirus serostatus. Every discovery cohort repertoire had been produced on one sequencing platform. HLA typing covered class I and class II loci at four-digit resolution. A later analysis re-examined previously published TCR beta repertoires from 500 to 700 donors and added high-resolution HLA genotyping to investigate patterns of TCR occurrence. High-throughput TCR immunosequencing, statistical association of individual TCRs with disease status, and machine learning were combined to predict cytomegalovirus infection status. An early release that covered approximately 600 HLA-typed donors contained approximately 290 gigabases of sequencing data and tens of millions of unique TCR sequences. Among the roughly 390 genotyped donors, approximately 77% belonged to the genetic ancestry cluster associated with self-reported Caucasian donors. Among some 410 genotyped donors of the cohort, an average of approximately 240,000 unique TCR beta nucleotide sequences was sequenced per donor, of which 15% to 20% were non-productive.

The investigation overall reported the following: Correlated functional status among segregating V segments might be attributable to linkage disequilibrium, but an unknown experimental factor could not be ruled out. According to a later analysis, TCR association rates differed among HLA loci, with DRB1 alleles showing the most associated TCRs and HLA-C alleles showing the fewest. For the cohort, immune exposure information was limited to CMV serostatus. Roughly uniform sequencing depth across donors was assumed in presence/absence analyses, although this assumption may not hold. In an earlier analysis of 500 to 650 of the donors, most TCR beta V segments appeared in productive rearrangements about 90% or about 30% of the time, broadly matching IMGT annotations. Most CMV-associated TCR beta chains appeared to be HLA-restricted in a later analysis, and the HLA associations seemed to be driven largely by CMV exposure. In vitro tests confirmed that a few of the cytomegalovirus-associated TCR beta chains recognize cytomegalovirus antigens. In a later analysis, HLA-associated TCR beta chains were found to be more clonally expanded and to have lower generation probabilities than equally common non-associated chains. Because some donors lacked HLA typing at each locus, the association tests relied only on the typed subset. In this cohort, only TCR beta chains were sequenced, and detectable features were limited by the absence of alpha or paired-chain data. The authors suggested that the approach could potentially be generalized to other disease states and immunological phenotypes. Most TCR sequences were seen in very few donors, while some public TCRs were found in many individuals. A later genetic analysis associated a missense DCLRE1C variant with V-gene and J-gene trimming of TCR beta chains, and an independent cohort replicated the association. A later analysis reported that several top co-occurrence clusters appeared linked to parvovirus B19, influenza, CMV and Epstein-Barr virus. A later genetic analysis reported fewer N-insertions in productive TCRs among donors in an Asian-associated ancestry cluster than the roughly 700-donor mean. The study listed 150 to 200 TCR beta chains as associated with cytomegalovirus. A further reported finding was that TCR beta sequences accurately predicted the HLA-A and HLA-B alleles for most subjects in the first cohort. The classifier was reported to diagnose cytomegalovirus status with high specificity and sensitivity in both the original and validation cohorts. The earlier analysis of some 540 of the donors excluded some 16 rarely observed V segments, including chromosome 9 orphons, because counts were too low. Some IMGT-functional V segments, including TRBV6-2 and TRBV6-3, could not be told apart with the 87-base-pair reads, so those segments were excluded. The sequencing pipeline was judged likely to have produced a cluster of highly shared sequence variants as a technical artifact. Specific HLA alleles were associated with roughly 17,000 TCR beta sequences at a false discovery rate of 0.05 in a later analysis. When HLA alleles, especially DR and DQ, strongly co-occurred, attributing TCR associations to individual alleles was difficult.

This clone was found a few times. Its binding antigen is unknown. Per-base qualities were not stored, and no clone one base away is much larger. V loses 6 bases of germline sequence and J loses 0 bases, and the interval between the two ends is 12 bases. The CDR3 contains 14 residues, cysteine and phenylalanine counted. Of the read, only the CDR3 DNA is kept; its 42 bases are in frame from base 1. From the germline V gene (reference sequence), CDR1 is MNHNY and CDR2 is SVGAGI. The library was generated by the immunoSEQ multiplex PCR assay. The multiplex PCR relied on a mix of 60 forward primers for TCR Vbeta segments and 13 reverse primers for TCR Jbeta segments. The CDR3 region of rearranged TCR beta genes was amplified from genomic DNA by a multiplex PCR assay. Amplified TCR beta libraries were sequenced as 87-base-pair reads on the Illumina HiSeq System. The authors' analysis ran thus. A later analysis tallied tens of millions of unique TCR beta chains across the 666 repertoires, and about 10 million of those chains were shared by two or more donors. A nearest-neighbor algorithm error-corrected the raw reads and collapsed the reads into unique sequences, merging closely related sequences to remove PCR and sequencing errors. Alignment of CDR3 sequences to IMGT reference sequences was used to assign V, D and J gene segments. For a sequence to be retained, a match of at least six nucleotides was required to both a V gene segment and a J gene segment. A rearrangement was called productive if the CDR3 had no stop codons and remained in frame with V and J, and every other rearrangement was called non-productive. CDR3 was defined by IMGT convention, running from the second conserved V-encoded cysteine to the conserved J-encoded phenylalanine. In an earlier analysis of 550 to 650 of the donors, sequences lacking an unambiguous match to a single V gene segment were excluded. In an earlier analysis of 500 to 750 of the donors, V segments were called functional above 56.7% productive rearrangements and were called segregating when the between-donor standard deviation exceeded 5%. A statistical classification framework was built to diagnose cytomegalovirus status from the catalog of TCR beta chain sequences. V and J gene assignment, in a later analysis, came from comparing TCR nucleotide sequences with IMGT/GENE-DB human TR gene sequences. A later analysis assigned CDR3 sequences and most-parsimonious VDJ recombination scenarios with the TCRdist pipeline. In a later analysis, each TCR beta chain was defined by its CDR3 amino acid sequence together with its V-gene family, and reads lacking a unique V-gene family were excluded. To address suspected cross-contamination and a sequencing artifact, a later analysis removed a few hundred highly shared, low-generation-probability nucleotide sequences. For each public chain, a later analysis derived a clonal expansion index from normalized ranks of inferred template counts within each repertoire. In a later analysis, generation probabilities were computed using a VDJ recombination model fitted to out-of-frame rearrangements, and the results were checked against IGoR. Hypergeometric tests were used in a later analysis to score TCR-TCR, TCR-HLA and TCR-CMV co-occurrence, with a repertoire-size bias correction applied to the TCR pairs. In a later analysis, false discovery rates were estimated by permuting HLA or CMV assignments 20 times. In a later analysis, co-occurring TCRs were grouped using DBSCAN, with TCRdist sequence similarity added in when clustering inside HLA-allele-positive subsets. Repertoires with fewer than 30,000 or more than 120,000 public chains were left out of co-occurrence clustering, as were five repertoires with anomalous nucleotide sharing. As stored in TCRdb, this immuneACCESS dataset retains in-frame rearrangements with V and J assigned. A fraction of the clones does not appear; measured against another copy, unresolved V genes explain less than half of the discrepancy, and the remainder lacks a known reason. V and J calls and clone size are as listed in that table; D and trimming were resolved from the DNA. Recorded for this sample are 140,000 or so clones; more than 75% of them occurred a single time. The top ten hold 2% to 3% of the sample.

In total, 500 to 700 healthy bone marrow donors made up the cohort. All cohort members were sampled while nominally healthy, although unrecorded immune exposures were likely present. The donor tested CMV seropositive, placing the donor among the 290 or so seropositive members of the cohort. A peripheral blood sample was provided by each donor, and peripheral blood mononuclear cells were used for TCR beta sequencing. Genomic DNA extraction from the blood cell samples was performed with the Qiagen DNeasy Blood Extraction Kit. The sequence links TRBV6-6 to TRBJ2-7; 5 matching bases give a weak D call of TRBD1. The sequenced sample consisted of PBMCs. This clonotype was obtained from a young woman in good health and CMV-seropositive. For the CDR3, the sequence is CASRVQGSSYEQYF. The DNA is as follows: TGTGCCAGCAGGGTCCAGGGAAGCTCCTACGAGCAGTACTTC.